This T cell receptor (beta chain) was captured in a study of cytomegalovirus exposure and HLA in healthy donors. Study as a whole: The approximately 110 validation repertoires used a platform that matched the one used for the 500 to 700 first-cohort repertoires, as a later analysis reported.

The CDR3 loop spans 16 amino acids. Germline V gives CDR1 SGHAT, CDR2 FQNNGV. J gave up 5 bases and V 0 bases, and 9 bases lay outside the gene matches. Concerning this clone: Its antigen remains unknown.

Generated by immunoSEQ multiplex PCR, the TCRdb table keeps only in-frame clones and is missing some. The sample carries 190,000 or so clones, 84% recorded once. General observations from the study: Confirmation was obtained in vitro that a few CMV-associated chains are specific for CMV antigens. Listed as cytomegalovirus-associated were 150 to 200 TCR beta chains. Most TCR sequences were seen very rarely across donors, but some public TCRs occurred in many.

The V call is TRBV11-2, the J call TRBJ2-5; 7 bases are shared with TRBD2. Sequenced input: PBMCs. The receptor comes from a woman in her 30s in good health and CMV-seropositive. The CDR3 protein is CASSLEGLAGVETQYF. In nucleotides, the CDR3 is TGTGCCAGCAGCTTAGAGGGTTTGGCGGGAGTGGAGACCCAGTACTTC.